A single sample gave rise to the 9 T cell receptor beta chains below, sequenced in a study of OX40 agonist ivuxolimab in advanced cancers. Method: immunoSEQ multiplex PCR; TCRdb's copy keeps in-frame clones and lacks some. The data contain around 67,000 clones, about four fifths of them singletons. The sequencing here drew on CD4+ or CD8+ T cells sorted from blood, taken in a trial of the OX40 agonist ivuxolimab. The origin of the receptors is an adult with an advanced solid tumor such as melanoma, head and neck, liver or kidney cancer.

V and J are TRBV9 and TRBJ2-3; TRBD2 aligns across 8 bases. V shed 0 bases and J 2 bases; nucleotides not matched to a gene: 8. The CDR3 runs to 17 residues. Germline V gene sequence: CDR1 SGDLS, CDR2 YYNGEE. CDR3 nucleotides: TGTGCCAGCAGCGTAGCGGGGGGGAGCGGCACCACAGATACGCAGTATTTT. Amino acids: CASSVAGGSGTTDTQYF.

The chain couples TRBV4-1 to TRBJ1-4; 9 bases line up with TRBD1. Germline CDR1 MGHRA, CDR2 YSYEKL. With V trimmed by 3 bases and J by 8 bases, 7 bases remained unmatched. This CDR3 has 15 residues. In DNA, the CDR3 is TGCGCCAGCAGCCAGACGACAGGGGGAAGGGAAAAACTGTTTTTT. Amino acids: CASSQTTGGREKLFF.

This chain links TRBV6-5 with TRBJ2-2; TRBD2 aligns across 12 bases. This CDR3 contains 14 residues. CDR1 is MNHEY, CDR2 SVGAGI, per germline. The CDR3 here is CTTGLAGGAGELFF. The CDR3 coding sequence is TGTACGACCGGGCTAGCGGGGGGGGCCGGGGAGCTGTTTTTT.

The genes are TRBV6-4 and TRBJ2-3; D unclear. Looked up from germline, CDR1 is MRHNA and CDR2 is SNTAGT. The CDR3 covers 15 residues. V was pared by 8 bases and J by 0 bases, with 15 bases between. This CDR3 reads CASAPLESSTDTQYF. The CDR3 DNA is TGTGCCAGCGCACCACTGGAATCTAGCACAGATACGCAGTATTTT.

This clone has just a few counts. The CDR3 region has the DNA TGTGCCAGCAGCTTAGAGAGGAGCTCCTACGAGCAGTACTTC. Amino acids: CASSLERSSYEQYF. The chain uses TRBV11-2 and TRBJ2-7; D is undetermined. Germline V gene data show CDR1 as SGHAT and CDR2 as FQNNGV. Trimming stripped 0 bases from V and 0 bases from J, with 6 bases between. This CDR3 has 14 amino acids.

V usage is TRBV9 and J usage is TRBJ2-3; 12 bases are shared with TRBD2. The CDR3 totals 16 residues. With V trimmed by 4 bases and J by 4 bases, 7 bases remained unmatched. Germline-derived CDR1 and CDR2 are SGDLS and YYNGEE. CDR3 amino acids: CASSRGLAGRSDTQYF. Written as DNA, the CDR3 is TGTGCCAGCAGCCGCGGACTAGCGGGGAGGTCAGATACGCAGTATTTT.

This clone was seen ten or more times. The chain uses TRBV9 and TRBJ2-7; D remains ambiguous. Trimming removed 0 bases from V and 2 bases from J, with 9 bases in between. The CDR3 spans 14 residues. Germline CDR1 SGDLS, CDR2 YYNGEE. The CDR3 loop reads CASSVDMGTYEQYF. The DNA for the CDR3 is TGTGCCAGCAGCGTAGATATGGGGACCTACGAGCAGTACTTC.

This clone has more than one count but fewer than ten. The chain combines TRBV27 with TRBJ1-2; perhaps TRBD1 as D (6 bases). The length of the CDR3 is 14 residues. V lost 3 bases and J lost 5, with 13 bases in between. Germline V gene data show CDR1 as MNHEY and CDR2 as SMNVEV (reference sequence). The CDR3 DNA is TGTGCCAGCAGTTTCGATGGGGGCCCTTATGGCTACACCTTC. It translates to CASSFDGGPYGYTF.

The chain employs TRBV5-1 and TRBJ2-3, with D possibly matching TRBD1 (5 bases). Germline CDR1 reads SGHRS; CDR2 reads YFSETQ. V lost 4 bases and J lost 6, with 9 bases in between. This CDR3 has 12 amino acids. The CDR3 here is CASSASGDTQYF. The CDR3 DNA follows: TGCGCCAGCAGCGCCTCAGGGGATACGCAGTATTTT.